The clone carrying this TCR beta chain was counted only a few times. TCRdb called the RACE reads again in MiXCR, with one record for every CDR3 protein. Among about 260,000 distinct CDR3 sequences listed, more than 6.5% were seen once. These data are taken from a study of human T cells and chemical hapten exposure. The sample's time point: pre-sensitization, week 0. Documented treatment: therapeutic diphenylcyclopropenone sensitization with weekly scalp DPC. The CDR3 is made up of 14 amino acids. V was pared by 6 bases and J by 4 bases, with 13 bases between. This clonotype originated in a woman in her 40s with alopecia areata. Some clones in this sample may be carry-over from other donors' samples. The sequences come from whole blood, collected in connection with sensitization to the hapten diphenylcyclopropenone (DPC). The V gene is TRBV12-3 or TRBV12-4, the J gene TRBJ1-5, with a weak D call TRBD1 (6 bases). The CDR3 DNA reads TGTGCCAGCAGCCTAGGACAGATGAATCAGCCCCAGCATTTT. Translation gives CASSLGQMNQPQHF.